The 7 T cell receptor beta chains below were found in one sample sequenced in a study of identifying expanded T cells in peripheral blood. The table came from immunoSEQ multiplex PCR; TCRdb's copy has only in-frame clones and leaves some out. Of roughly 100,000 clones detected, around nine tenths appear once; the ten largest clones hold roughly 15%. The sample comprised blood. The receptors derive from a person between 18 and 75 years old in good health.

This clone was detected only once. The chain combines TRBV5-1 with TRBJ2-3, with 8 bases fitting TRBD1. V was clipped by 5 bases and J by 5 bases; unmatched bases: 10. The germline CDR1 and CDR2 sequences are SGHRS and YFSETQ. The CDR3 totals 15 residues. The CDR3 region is CASRPAGGPLDTQYF. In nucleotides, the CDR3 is TGCGCCAGCAGACCTGCAGGGGGCCCCCTAGATACGCAGTATTTT.

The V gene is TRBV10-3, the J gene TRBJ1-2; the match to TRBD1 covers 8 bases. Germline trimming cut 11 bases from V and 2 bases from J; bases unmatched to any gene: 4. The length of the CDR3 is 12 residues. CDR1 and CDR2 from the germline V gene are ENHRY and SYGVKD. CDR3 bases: TGTGCCCTGCGGACAGGGAACTATGGCTACACCTTC. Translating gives CALRTGNYGYTF.

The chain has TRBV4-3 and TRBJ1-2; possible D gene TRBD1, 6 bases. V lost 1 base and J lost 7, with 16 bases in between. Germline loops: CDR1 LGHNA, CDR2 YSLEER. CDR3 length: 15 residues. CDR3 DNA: TGCGCCAGCAGCCAAGCCGTACAGGGCGTTGGTGGCTACACCTTC. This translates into CASSQAVQGVGGYTF.

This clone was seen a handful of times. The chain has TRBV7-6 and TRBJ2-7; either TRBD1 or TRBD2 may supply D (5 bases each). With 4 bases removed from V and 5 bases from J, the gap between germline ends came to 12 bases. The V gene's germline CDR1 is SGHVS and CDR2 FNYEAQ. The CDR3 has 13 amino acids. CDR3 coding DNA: TGTGCCAGCAGCTCCGGGGCTGGCAACGAGCAGTACTTC. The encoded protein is CASSSGAGNEQYF. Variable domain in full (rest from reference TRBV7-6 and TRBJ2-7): GAGVSQSPRYKVTKRGQDVALRCDPISGHVSLYWYRQALGQGPEFLTYFNYEAQQDKSGLPNDRFSAERPEGSISTLTIQRTEQRDSAMYRCASSSGAGNEQYFGPGTRLTVT.

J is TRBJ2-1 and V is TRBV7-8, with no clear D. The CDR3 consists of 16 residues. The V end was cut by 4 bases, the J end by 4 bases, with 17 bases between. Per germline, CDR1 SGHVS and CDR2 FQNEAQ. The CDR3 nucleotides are TGTGCCAGCAGCTGGACCGCGGCCAGTGTATACAATGAGCAGTTCTTC. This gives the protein CASSWTAASVYNEQFF.

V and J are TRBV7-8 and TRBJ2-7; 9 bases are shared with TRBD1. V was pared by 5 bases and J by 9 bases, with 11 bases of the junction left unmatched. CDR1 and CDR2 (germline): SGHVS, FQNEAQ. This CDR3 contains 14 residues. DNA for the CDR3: TGTGCCAGCAGCGTCCCGGGACAGGGTTCGAGGCAGTACTTC. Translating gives CASSVPGQGSRQYF.

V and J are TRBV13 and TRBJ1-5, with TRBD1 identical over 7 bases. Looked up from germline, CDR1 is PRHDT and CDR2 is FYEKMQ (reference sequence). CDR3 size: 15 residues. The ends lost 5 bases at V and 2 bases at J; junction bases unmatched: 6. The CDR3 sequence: CASSHRGEGNQPQHF. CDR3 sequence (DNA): TGTGCCAGCAGCCACAGGGGAGAGGGCAATCAGCCCCAGCATTTT.